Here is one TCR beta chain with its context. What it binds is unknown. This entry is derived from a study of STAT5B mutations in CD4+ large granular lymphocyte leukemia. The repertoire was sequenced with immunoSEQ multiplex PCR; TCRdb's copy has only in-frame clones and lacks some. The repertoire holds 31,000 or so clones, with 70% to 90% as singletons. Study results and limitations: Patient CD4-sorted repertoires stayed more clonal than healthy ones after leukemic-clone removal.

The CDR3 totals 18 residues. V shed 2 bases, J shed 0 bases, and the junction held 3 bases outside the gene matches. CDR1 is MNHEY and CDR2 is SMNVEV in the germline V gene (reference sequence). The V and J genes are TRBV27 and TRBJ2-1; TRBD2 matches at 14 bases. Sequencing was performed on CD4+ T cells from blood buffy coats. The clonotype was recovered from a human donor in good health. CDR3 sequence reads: CASSLRGTSGSSYNEQFF. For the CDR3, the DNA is TGTGCCAGCAGTTTAAGAGGGACTAGCGGGAGCTCCTACAATGAGCAGTTCTTC.